These T cell receptor beta chains were read from a single sample in a study of blood T cell repertoires in COVID-19. The assay was immunoSEQ multiplex PCR, and TCRdb's table has in-frame clones only and misses some. The sample has about 160,000 clones; approximately 82% are singletons. What was sequenced was PBMCs or T cells enriched from blood (not recorded which). The source of these receptors is a man aged 60 to 75 who had recovered from COVID-19. The CDR3 runs from the conserved cysteine through the conserved F or W. D genes are given only for firm matches. Only some rows state a clone size, as once, few, many or a class for expanded clones.

v_gene,d_gene,abundance,j_gene,CDR3nt,CDR3aa
TRBV7-9,TRBD2,-,TRBJ2-3,TGTGCCAGCAGCTTAGCGCGAGAGCGGGGGTTCGAGGATACGCAGTATTTT,CASSLARERGFEDTQYF
TRBV2,TRBD1,few,TRBJ1-6,TGTGCCAGCAGTGGGACAGGGACGGGTAATTCACCCCTCCACTTT,CASSGTGTGNSPLHF
TRBV30,-,few,TRBJ2-7,TGTGCCTGGAGTGTAAAGGCCTTGGGGGGCGAGCAGTACTTC,CAWSVKALGGEQYF
TRBV30,-,-,TRBJ2-2,TGTGCCTGGACAGGGACCGGGGAGCTGTTTTTT,CAWTGTGELFF
TRBV5-1,-,-,TRBJ2-7,TGCGCCAGCAGTGCGTCTCGCGGAACCATCCACGAGCAGTACTTC,CASSASRGTIHEQYF
TRBV20-1,TRBD1,-,TRBJ1-1,TGCAGTGCTTGGGACAGCGGAGCTTTCTTT,CSAWDSGAFF
TRBV6-5,-,-,TRBJ2-1,TGTGCGGGAAACGAGGGTCGATACAATGAGCAGTTCTTC,CAGNEGRYNEQFF
TRBV12-5,TRBD2,-,TRBJ2-7,TGTGCTAGTGGTCCCAGGACTAGCGAGGCCTACGAGCAGTACTTC,CASGPRTSEAYEQYF
TRBV19,TRBD1,-,TRBJ2-6,TGTGCCAGTAGTATCACAGGGGGTTTCCCCTCTGGGGCCAACGTCCTGACTTTC,CASSITGGFPSGANVLTF
TRBV7-8,TRBD1,-,TRBJ2-6,TGTGCCAGCAGCTTATCAGGGGGAGGGGCCAACGTCCTGACTTTC,CASSLSGGGANVLTF
TRBV5-4,-,-,TRBJ2-7,TGTGCCAGCAGCCGAGGTTCTACCTACGAGCAGTACTTC,CASSRGSTYEQYF
TRBV6-5,TRBD2,once,TRBJ2-5,TGTGCCACCTCGAGCGGGGAGACGCAGACCCAGTACTTC,CATSSGETQTQYF
TRBV29-1,-,-,TRBJ1-5,TGCAGCGTTCAACAGGGATCGGGTCAGCCCCAGCATTTT,CSVQQGSGQPQHF
TRBV19,TRBD1,-,TRBJ2-2,TGTGCCAGTAGTATTACAGGGGGCACCACCGGGGAGCTGTTTTTT,CASSITGGTTGELFF
TRBV5-1,TRBD1,-,TRBJ1-6,TGCGCCAGCAGTTTAAACGATCCGGGACAGGGGACTTCACCCCTCCACTTT,CASSLNDPGQGTSPLHF
TRBV7-9,-,-,TRBJ1-4,TGTGCCAGCAGCTTTCCCTCTACAACTAATGAAAAACTGTTTTTT,CASSFPSTTNEKLFF
TRBV11-2,TRBD2,-,TRBJ2-3,TGTGCCAGCAGCTTAGGCATTGGGGGCGGGGGGCCAACAGATACGCAGTATTTT,CASSLGIGGGGPTDTQYF
TRBV27,-,-,TRBJ2-1,TGTGCCAGCACTCCCCGGCTAGCGCGATACAATGAGCAGTTCTTC,CASTPRLARYNEQFF
TRBV27,-,-,TRBJ1-1,TGTGCCAGCAGACAACAGGGTACGAACACTGAAGCTTTCTTT,CASRQQGTNTEAFF
TRBV9,-,-,TRBJ1-2,TGTGCCAGCAGCGTAGGAGACAGCGACTATGGCTACACCTTC,CASSVGDSDYGYTF
TRBV19,-,-,TRBJ1-1,TGTGCCAGTAGTAACAGTCTCCTAAACACTGAAGCTTTCTTT,CASSNSLLNTEAFF
TRBV6-5,TRBD2,-,TRBJ2-2,TGTGCCAGCAGTCCCGGGACTAGCAATACCGGGGAGCTGTTTTTT,CASSPGTSNTGELFF
TRBV30,-,-,TRBJ1-3,TGTGCCGCGGCGGGAACTGGAAACACCATATATTTT,CAAAGTGNTIYF
TRBV28,-,-,TRBJ1-1,TGTGCCAGCAGTTCACCGACCGGGACACTGAACACTGAAGCTTTCTTT,CASSSPTGTLNTEAFF
TRBV5-1,TRBD1,few,TRBJ1-6,TGCGCCAGCAGCTTGGGTGCGGACAGGGGATTCGCAAAATCCTCACCCCTCCACTTT,CASSLGADRGFAKSSPLHF
TRBV7-8,-,-,TRBJ1-1,TGTGCCAGCAGTCCGGACAGCCACATGAACACTGAAGCTTTCTTT,CASSPDSHMNTEAFF
TRBV4-2,-,-,TRBJ1-6,TGTGCCAGCAGCCAAGATACAGTGTATAATTCACCCCTCCACTTT,CASSQDTVYNSPLHF
TRBV6-5,-,-,TRBJ1-5,TGTGCCAGCAGCACTCAGGGGAAAAATCAGCCCCAGCATTTT,CASSTQGKNQPQHF
TRBV7-2,TRBD2,-,TRBJ2-7,TGTGCCAGCAGCTCTGCCGGGACTAGTTTCTCCTACGAGCAGTACTTC,CASSSAGTSFSYEQYF
TRBV27,-,few,TRBJ2-2,TGTGCCAGCAGTCCCGGGGTAGGCACCGGGGAGCTGTTTTTT,CASSPGVGTGELFF
TRBV6-5,-,once,TRBJ2-7,TGTGCCAGCAGTTACTCGTCTGACGAGCAGTACTTC,CASSYSSDEQYF
TRBV9,-,-,TRBJ1-2,TGTGCCAGCAGCGTAGGTCAGGAACATGGCTACACCTTC,CASSVGQEHGYTF
TRBV21-1,-,once,TRBJ2-2,TGTGCCAGCAGCATGGTTAGCGGGAGATGCGACGGGGAGCTGTTTTTT,CASSMVSGRCDGELFF
TRBV5-1,TRBD2,-,TRBJ2-1,TGCGCCAGCAGTTCGGGACTAGCGGGAGACAATGAGCAGTTCTTC,CASSSGLAGDNEQFF
TRBV5-6,-,-,TRBJ2-1,TGTGCCAGCAGCGGCCTCGAGCAGTTCTTC,CASSGLEQFF
TRBV19,-,-,TRBJ1-5,TGTGCCAGTAGTATGATTAGGTGGGGCTCGAATCAGCCCCAGCATTTT,CASSMIRWGSNQPQHF
TRBV7-3,TRBD2,-,TRBJ2-1,TGTGCCAGCAGCGCCGGACTAGCGGTCCCCGGTGAGCAGTTCTTC,CASSAGLAVPGEQFF
TRBV6-1,-,-,TRBJ1-4,TGTGCCAGCAGTGAAGTCAGGTGGGGGCAGGGTAATGAAAAACTGTTTTTT,CASSEVRWGQGNEKLFF
TRBV15,-,many,TRBJ2-2,TGTGCCACCAGCAGAGAAATGCCCTCGACAGCGAACACCGGGGAGCTGTTTTTT,CATSREMPSTANTGELFF
TRBV28,-,-,TRBJ1-1,TGTGCCAGCAGTTTGGGCCAGATGAACACTGAAGCTTTCTTT,CASSLGQMNTEAFF
TRBV19,-,-,TRBJ1-6,TGTGCCAGTAGTACGGACGGGGTCAGGGGCTCACCCCTCCACTTT,CASSTDGVRGSPLHF
TRBV10-1,-,-,TRBJ2-6,TGCGCCAGCAGGGGTGGGGGGAAAAGAGACCTCCACCGGGCCAACGTCCTGACTTTC,CASRGGGKRDLHRANVLTF
TRBV9,-,-,TRBJ2-1,TGTGCCAGCAGCCCTCAACTAGCTTCCAATGAGCAGTTCTTC,CASSPQLASNEQFF
TRBV7-9,-,few,TRBJ1-6,TGTGCCAGCAGCGCCGGGGGAGCGGGCCATTCACCCCTCCACTTT,CASSAGGAGHSPLHF
TRBV4-1,-,-,TRBJ2-2,TGCGCCAGCAGCCGGTGGAGGGCCACCGGGGAGCTGTTTTTT,CASSRWRATGELFF
TRBV18,TRBD1,-,TRBJ1-5,TGTGCCAGCTCACAAGCCGGGACAGGGGGCAGTCAGCCCCAGCATTTT,CASSQAGTGGSQPQHF
TRBV5-1,TRBD1,-,TRBJ2-7,TGCGCCAGCAGCTTTGGACAGGGCGGGAAGCAGTACTTC,CASSFGQGGKQYF
TRBV9,TRBD1,-,TRBJ1-5,TGTGCCAGCAGCGCACAGGGGGTCAATCAGCCCCAGCATTTT,CASSAQGVNQPQHF